This TCR beta chain is drawn from a study of blood T cell repertoires in COVID-19 (dated by TCRdb to the early 2020s). Concerning the study at large: Samples from collaborators originated in the United States, Italy and Spain and spanned both the acute and convalescent phases of COVID-19. The material from the prospective study consisted of cDNA or gDNA derived from T cells, B-cell-depleted T cells, or PBMCs. Samples were obtained from the ongoing ImmuneRACE study (first 160 participants) and from some 1,300 subjects provided by 6 global collaborators. Sample metadata almost always included a de-identified subject ID, COVID-19 status, age in years and sex. Where available, HLA class I and class II types were obtained from metadata supplied by the sample provider rather than from assay-based typing. Deeply sampled blood TCRbeta repertoires from subjects exposed to, actively infected with, or recovered from COVID-19 were included in the dataset. The repertoires were made available in a free public database intended to serve as a resource for research on the immune response to SARS-CoV-2.

TCRbeta CDR3 regions were amplified from genomic DNA by means of the immunoSEQ Assay, a bias-controlled multiplex PCR. In the authors' own workflow: Nucleated cell counts per sample were estimated from amplification of reference gene primers within the assay. To quantify the absolute abundance of each unique TCRbeta CDR3 rearrangement, sequence reads were collapsed and filtered. For each sample, productive Simpson clonality was calculated as the square root of Simpson's diversity index across productive rearrangements. TCRdb retrieved this table from immuneACCESS and kept in-frame rearrangements only. Not all clones are present; in checked studies, unresolved V genes account for under half, and no reason is known for the remainder. V and J calls plus clone size are reproduced from that table; the DNA served to infer D and trimming. Here the sample has 70,000 or so clones; about four fifths occur a single time. Approximately 18% of the sample comes from the top ten.

Collaborating institutions collected whole blood in K2EDTA tubes following their own protocols. For TCRbeta analysis, collaborators shipped samples in one of three forms: frozen whole blood, isolated PBMCs, or DNA extracted from either of those sample types. Only a few counts were recorded for this clone. Its cognate antigen has yet to be identified. No base-level quality is on record; no much larger clone is a single base apart. Beyond this particular receptor, the publication reports: Clinical and demographic metadata were provided uncurated, with the amount varying by source and participant.

Inclusive of the bounding cysteine and phenylalanine, the CDR3 is 13 residues long. Only the CDR3 region is kept as DNA, spanning 39 bases read in frame from base 1. For this chain, trimming is 3 bases at the V end and 4 bases at the J end, and the number of junction bases without a gene match is 2. From the germline V gene, CDR1 is SGHVS and CDR2 is FQNEAQ. This sequence uses TRBV7-8 and TRBJ1-2; 7 nucleotides in the junction match TRBD1. The TCR was taken from a human donor in a cohort sampled during active COVID-19. Sequenced material: peripheral blood. The DNA reads TGTGCCAGCAGCTTTAACAGGGGCTATGGCTACACCTTC. It is translated as CASSFNRGYGYTF.